What follows are 4 T cell receptor beta chains derived from one specimen sequenced in a study of cytomegalovirus exposure and HLA in healthy donors. Use of 60 Vbeta and 13 Jbeta primers characterized the PCR. Generated by immunoSEQ multiplex PCR, the TCRdb table keeps only in-frame clones and is missing some. The sample holds 130,000 or so clones, over 60% seen once. Sequencing was done on a sample of PBMCs. Receptors originate from a female donor in good health and CMV-seropositive.

The chain combines TRBV9 with TRBJ2-3, with TRBD2 identical over 8 bases. CDR3 length: 18 amino acids. Germline trimming cut 0 bases from V and 0 bases from J; bases unmatched to any gene: 9. In germline, CDR1 is SGDLS, CDR2 YYNGEE. The CDR3 nucleotides are TGTGCCAGCAGCGTAGGGGTTAGCGGGGTCGCTAGCACAGATACGCAGTATTTT. Amino acids: CASSVGVSGVASTDTQYF.

This clone was seen once. This chain links TRBV9 with TRBJ2-1; D may be TRBD2 (6 bases). V was clipped by 0 bases and J by 6 bases, with 13 bases between them. Germline V gives CDR1 SGDLS, CDR2 YYNGEE. The CDR3 is made up of 15 amino acids. The CDR3 region is CASSVGLAFSNEQFF. As DNA, the CDR3 is TGTGCCAGCAGCGTAGGGCTAGCGTTCAGCAATGAGCAGTTCTTC.

Concerning this clone: One end of the junction fails to match germline, which may point to a read error. The V and J genes are TRBV7-3 and TRBJ2-2; 9 bases line up with TRBD2. This CDR3 contains 16 residues. Germline V gene sequence: CDR1 SGHTA, CDR2 FQGTGA. CDR3 in DNA: TGTGCCAGCAGCTTAACGGGGGCTAGCGGGACCGGGAAGCTGTTTTTT. Residues: CASSLTGASGTGKLFF.

The genes are TRBV18 and TRBJ1-5; perhaps TRBD1 as D (6 bases). Trimming pared 3 bases from V and 7 bases from J, leaving 13 bases between. CDR1 and CDR2 (germline): KGHSH, LQKENI. There are 14 residues in the CDR3. CDR3 coding DNA: TGTGCCAGCTCACCCGGGACATCGACCCAGCCCCAGCATTTT. Protein: CASSPGTSTQPQHF.